Shown below are 8 T cell receptor beta chains from a single sample sequenced in a study of blood T cell repertoires in COVID-19 (dated by TCRdb to the early 2020s). Library method: the immunoSEQ multiplex PCR assay. TCRdb obtained this table from immuneACCESS and retained in-frame rearrangements with V and J assigned. These tables miss some clones; where compared with another copy, unresolved V genes account for less than half of the shortfall, and the remainder is unexplained. Counted in this sample were about 250,000 clones; 86% of them appeared once. The ten largest clones add up to about 1.7% of the sample. The sample was peripheral blood. The source of these receptors is a woman aged 60-75 years who had recovered from COVID-19.

The chain carries TRBV4-2 and TRBJ1-5, with D perhaps matching TRBD1 (6 bases). This CDR3 comprises 16 residues. Looked up from germline, CDR1 is LGHNA and CDR2 is YNFKEQ. V gave up 0 bases and J gave up 6 bases, with 15 bases separating them. The CDR3 spells CASSQDVGTPGQPQHF. CDR3 DNA: TGTGCCAGCAGCCAAGATGTGGGGACACCTGGTCAGCCCCAGCATTTT.

Worth noting for this clone: This specimen includes other DNA sequences encoding the same CDR3. The chain links TRBV7-3 to TRBJ2-5; D is possibly TRBD1 (5 bases). The CDR3 has 14 amino acids. Germline V CDR1 and CDR2: SGHTA, FQGTGA. V lost 0 bases, J lost 4 bases, and 9 bases lay in between. CDR3: CASSLTGQGETQYF. In nucleotides, the CDR3 is TGTGCCAGCAGCTTAACGGGGCAGGGAGAGACCCAGTACTTC.

To note about this clone: Its ends do not fully match the called genes, so a read error is possible. The chain joins TRBV10-3 to TRBJ1-4, with D unresolved. The CDR3 contains 14 residues. CDR1 is ENHRY and CDR2 is SYGVKD in the germline V gene. The CDR3 sequence: CAISESNLNEKLFF. In nucleotides, the CDR3 is TGTGCCATCAGTGAGTCCAATCTAAATGAGAAACTGTTTTTT.

With regard to this clone: Other DNA sequences in this specimen translate into the identical CDR3. V usage is TRBV5-1 and J usage is TRBJ1-1; 7 bases map to TRBD1. The CDR3 has 14 residues. The V and J ends lost 4 bases and 0 bases, in that order; junction bases with no gene match: 3. Germline CDR1 reads SGHRS; CDR2 reads YFSETQ. CDR3 bases: TGCGCCAGCAGCCTGGGACAGATGAACACTGAAGCTTTCTTT. It is translated as CASSLGQMNTEAFF. The whole variable domain, remainder taken from reference TRBV5-1 and TRBJ1-1, is KAGVTQTPRYLIKTRGQQVTLSCSPISGHRSVSWYQQTPGQGLQFLFEYFSETQRNKGNFPGRFSGRQFSNSRSEMNVSTLELGDSALYLCASSLGQMNTEAFFGQGTRLTVV.

The chain carries TRBV9 and TRBJ1-2, with D uncertain. V was trimmed by 0 bases and J by 8 bases, leaving 17 bases between them. This CDR3 has 15 amino acids. Germline V CDR1 and CDR2: SGDLS, YYNGEE. The CDR3 DNA reads TGTGCCAGCAGCGTAGGATCCGAGCTATTCGCCGGCTACACCTTC. Translation: CASSVGSELFAGYTF.

The CDR3 DNA is TGTGCCAGCACGGCGGTCGAAACATTTGAAGCTTTCTTT. Residues: CASTAVETFEAFF. The rearrangement joins TRBV5-8 to TRBJ1-1, with D unclear. Trimming shortened V by 6 bases and J by 7 bases, and 16 bases separated the two germline ends. The CDR3 is 13 amino acids. Germline CDR1 and CDR2: SGHTS and YDEGEE.

This chain links TRBV3-1 (or the pseudogene TRBV3-2) with TRBJ2-2, with 11 nucleotides matching TRBD1. Germline CDR1 is LGHDT and CDR2 is YNNKEL (reference sequence). V shed 4 bases, J shed 4 bases, and the junction held 8 bases outside the gene matches. The CDR3 runs to 17 residues. Here the CDR3 DNA reads TGTGCCAGCAGCCTTAGATCGGGACAGGGGGTCACCGGGGAGCTGTTTTTT. Protein sequence: CASSLRSGQGVTGELFF.

The rearrangement joins TRBV28 to TRBJ1-6; a possible D gene is TRBD1 (6 bases). CDR3 size: 16 residues. Germline CDR1 and CDR2: MDHEN and SYDVKM. The ends were cut back, 4 bases at V and 0 bases at J, with 10 bases in the middle. The CDR3 region has the DNA TGTGCCAGCAGTTCCGGGACAAGCTCCTATAATTCACCCCTCCACTTT. Residues: CASSSGTSSYNSPLHF.